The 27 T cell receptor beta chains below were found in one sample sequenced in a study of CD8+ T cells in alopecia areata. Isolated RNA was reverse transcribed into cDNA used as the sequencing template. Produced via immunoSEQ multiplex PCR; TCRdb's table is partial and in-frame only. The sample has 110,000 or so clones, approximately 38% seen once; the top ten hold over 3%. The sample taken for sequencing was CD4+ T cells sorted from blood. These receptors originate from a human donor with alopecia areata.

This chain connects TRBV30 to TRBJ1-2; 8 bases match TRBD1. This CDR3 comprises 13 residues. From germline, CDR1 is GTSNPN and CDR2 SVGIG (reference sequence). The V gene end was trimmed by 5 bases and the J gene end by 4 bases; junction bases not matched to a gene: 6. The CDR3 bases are TGTGCCTGGCTAAACAGGGGGTCCTATGGCTACACCTTC. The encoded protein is CAWLNRGSYGYTF. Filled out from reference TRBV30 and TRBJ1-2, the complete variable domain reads SQTIHQWPATLVQPVGSPLSLECTVEGTSNPNLYWYRQAAGRGLQLLFYSVGIGQISSEVPQNLSASRPQDRQFILSSKKLLLSDSGFYLCAWLNRGSYGYTFGSGTRLTVV.

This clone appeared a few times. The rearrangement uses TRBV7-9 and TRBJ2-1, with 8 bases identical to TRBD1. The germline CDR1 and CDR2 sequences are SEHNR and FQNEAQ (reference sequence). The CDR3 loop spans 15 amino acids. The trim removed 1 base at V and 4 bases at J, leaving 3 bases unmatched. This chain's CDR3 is CASSLGQGPYNEQFF. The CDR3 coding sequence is TGTGCCAGCAGCTTAGGACAGGGGCCTTACAATGAGCAGTTCTTC.

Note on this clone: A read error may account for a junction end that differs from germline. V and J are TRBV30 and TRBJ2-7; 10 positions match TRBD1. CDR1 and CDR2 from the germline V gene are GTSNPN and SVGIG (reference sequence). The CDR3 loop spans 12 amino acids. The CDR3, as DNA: TGTGCCTGGAGTCAGACAGGGGGCGGGCCTGGCTTC. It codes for CAWSQTGGGPGF.

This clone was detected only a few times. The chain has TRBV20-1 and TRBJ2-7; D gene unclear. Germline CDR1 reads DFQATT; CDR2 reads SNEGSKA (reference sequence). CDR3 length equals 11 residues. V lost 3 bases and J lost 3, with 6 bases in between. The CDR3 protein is CSARKNYEQYF. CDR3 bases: TGCAGTGCTAGGAAAAACTACGAGCAGTACTTC.

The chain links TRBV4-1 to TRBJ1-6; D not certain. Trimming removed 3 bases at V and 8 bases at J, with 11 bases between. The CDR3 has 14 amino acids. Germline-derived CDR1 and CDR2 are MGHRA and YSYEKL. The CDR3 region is CASSQGDSYSPLHF. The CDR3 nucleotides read TGCGCCAGCAGCCAGGGTGACTCGTATTCACCCCTCCACTTT.

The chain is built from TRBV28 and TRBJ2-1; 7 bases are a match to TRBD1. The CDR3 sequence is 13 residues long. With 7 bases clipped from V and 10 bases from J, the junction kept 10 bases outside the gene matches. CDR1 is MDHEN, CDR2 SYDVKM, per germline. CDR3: CASIADRVGEQFF. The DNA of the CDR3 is TGTGCCAGCATTGCTGACAGGGTCGGGGAGCAGTTCTTC.

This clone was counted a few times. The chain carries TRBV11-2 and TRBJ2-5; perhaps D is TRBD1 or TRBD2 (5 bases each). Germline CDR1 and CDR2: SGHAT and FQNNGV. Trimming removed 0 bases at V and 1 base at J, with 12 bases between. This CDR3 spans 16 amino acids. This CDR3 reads CASSLDLKGPQETQYF. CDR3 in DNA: TGTGCCAGCAGCTTAGATCTTAAGGGACCCCAAGAGACCCAGTACTTC.

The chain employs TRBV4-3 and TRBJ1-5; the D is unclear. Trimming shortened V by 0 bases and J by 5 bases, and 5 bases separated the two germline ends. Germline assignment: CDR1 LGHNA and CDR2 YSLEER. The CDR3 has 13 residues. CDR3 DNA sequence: TGCGCCAGCAGCCAAGATCGAGATCAGCCCCAGCATTTT. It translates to CASSQDRDQPQHF.

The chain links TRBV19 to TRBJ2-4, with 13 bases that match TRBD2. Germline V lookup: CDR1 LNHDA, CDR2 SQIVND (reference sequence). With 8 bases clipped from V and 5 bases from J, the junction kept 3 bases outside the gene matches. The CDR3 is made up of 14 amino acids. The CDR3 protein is CASLGLAGENIQYF. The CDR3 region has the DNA TGTGCCAGTCTCGGACTAGCGGGAGAAAACATTCAGTACTTC.

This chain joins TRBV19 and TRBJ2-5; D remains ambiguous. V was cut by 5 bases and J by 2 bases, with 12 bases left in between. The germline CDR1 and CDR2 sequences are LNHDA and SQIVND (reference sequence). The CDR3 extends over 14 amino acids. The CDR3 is CASSPAGVQETQYF. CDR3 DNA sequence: TGTGCCAGTAGTCCGGCAGGAGTTCAAGAGACCCAGTACTTC.

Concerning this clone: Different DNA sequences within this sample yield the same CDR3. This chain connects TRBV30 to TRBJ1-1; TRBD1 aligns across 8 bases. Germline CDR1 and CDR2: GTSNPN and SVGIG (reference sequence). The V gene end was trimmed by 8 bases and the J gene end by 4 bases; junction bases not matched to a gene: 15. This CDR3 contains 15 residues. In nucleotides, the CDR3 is TGTGCCAGTCCCGGGACAGGAGCGCTTCCCACTGAAGCTTTCTTT. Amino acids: CASPGTGALPTEAFF.

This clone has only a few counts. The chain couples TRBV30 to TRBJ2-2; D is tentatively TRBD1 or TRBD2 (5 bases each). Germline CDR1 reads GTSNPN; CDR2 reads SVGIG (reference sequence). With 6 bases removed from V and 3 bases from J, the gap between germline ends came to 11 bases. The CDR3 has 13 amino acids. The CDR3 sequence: CACTGPHTGELFF. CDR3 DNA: TGTGCCTGTACGGGACCTCACACCGGGGAGCTGTTTTTT.

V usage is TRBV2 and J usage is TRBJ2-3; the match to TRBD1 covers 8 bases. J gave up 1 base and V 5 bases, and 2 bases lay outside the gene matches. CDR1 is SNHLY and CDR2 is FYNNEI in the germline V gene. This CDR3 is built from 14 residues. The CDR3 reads CASSPTGGTDTQYF. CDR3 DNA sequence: TGTGCCAGCAGTCCGACAGGGGGCACAGATACGCAGTATTTT.

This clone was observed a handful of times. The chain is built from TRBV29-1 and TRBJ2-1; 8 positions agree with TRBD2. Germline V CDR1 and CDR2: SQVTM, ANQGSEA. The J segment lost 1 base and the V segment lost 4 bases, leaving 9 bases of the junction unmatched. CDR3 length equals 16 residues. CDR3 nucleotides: TGCAGCGTTGCGGGGGGGTGGCAGGGGTCCTACAATGAGCAGTTCTTC. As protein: CSVAGGWQGSYNEQFF.

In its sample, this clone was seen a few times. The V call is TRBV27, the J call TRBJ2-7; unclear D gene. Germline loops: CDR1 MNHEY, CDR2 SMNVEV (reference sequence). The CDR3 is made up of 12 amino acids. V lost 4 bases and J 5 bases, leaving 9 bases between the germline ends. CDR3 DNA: TGTGCCAGCAGTTGGCCAACTGACGAGCAGTACTTC. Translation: CASSWPTDEQYF.

CDR3 coding DNA: TGTGCCAGCAGTGAGATGGGCGGGGGGGCAGATACGCAGTATTTT. Translating it yields CASSEMGGGADTQYF. The chain combines TRBV2 with TRBJ2-3, with TRBD2 matching over 9 bases. CDR3 length: 15 amino acids. In germline, CDR1 is SNHLY, CDR2 FYNNEI. With 3 bases clipped from V and 4 bases from J, the junction kept 5 bases outside the gene matches.

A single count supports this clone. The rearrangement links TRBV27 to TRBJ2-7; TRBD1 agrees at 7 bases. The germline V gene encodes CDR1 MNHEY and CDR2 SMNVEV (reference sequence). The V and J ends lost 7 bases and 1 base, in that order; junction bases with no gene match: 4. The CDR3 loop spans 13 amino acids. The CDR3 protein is CASMAGGSYEQYF. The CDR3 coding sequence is TGTGCCAGCATGGCAGGGGGATCCTACGAGCAGTACTTC.

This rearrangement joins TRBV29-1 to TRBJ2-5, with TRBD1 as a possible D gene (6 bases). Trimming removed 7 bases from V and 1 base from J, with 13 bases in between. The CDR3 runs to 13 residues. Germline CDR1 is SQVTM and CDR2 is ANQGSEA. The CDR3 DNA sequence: TGCAGCGCCTTAAGACAGGCCCAAGAGACCCAGTACTTC. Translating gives CSALRQAQETQYF.

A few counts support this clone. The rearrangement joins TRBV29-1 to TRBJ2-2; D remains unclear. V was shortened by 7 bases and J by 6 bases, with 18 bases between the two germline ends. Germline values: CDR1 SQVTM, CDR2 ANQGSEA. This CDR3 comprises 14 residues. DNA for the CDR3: TGCAGCGGGGCGGACGGGTCGGGCCCCGGGGAGCTGTTTTTT. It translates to CSGADGSGPGELFF.

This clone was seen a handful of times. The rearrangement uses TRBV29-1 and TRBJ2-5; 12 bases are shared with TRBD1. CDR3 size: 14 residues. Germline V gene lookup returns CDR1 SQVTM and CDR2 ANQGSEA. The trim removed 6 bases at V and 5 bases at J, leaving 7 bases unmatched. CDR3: CSVRDRGPWETQYF. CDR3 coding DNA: TGCAGCGTACGGGACAGGGGGCCATGGGAGACCCAGTACTTC. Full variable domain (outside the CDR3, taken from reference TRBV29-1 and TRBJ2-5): SAVISQKPSRDICQRGTSLTIQCQVDSQVTMMFWYRQQPGQSLTLIATANQGSEATYESGFVIDKFPISRPNLTFSTLTVSNMSPEDSSIYLCSVRDRGPWETQYFGPGTRLLVL.

CDR3 DNA: TGTGCCAGCAGCCCCGCCCGGACTAGCGGTCTTGTCTACGAGCAGTACTTC. It encodes CASSPARTSGLVYEQYF. V is TRBV7-2 and J is TRBJ2-7; 10 nucleotides agree with TRBD2. The trim removed 5 bases at V and 3 bases at J, leaving 13 bases unmatched. Germline CDR1 reads SGHTA; CDR2 reads FQGNSA. CDR3 length equals 17 residues.

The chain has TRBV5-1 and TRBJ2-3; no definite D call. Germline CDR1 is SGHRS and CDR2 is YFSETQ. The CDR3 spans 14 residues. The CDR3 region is CASKSTVRTDTQYF. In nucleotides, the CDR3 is TGCGCGAGTAAAAGTACAGTCCGCACAGATACGCAGTATTTT.

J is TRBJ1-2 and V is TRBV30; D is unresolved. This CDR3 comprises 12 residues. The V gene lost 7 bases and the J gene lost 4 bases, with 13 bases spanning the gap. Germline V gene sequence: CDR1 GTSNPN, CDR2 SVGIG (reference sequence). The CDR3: CALLPGGYGYTF. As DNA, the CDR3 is TGTGCCTTGCTCCCGGGAGGCTATGGCTACACCTTC.

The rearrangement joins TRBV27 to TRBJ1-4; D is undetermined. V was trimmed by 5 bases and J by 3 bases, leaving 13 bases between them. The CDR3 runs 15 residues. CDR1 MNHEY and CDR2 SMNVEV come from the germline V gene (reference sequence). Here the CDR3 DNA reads TGTGCCAGCAGTCGGGAGGGTGCAGCTAATGAAAAACTGTTTTTT. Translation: CASSREGAANEKLFF.

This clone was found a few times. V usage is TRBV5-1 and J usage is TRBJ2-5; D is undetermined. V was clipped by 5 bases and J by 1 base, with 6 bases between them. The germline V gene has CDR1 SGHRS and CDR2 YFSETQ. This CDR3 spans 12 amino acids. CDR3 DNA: TGCGCCAGCAGGGCAGCCCAAGAGACCCAGTACTTC. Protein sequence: CASRAAQETQYF. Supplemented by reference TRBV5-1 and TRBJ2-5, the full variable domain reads KAGVTQTPRYLIKTRGQQVTLSCSPISGHRSVSWYQQTPGQGLQFLFEYFSETQRNKGNFPGRFSGRQFSNSRSEMNVSTLELGDSALYLCASRAAQETQYFGPGTRLLVL.

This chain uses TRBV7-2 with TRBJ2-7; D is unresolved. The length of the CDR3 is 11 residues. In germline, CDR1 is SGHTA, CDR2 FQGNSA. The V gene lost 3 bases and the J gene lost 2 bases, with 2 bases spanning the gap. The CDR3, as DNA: TGTGCCAGCAGCTTTGCCTACGAGCAGTACTTC. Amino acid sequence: CASSFAYEQYF.

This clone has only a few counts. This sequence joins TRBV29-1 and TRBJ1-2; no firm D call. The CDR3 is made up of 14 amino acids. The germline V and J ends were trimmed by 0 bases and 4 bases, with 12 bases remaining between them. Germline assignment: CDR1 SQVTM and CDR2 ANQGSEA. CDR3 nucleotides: TGCAGCGTTGAAGAAGACTACAGACTCTATGGCTACACCTTC. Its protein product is CSVEEDYRLYGYTF. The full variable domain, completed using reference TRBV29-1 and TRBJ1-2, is SAVISQKPSRDICQRGTSLTIQCQVDSQVTMMFWYRQQPGQSLTLIATANQGSEATYESGFVIDKFPISRPNLTFSTLTVSNMSPEDSSIYLCSVEEDYRLYGYTFGSGTRLTVV.